By share, the clone carrying this T cell receptor beta chain counts as medium-sized. Its specificity is unknown. Cultured CD4+ T cells had their DNA profiled by the Oncomine TCR Beta short-read assay. One entry per CDR3 protein, called by TCRdb with MiXCR from the PCR reads. The data contain 550 to 800 distinct CDR3 sequences, 10% to 15% of them singletons. The data were taken from a study of vaccination and CD4 T cells after COVID-19. Study context: The peptides that stimulated the cells were overlapping spike peptides from SARS-CoV-2, HCoV-NL63, HCoV-OC43 and HCoV-229E.

V trimming: 0 bases; J trimming: 4 bases; junction bases outside the gene matches: 1. The CDR3 runs to 16 residues. CDR1 and CDR2 from the germline V gene are MRHNA and SNTAGT. Treatment defined: roughly 11-day PBMC culture with coronavirus spike peptide pools or control peptides (ViraFEST assay). Harvesting of the unexposed donor's CD4+ T cells predated the COVID-19 pandemic (2011-2018). Every well contained more than 1.5 million PBMCs, which were grown with about 9.3 IU/ml IL-2 and 10 ug/ml peptide pools. This TCR derives from a human donor in good health. Sequenced sample: CD4+ T cells from blood, cultured in vitro. The chain carries TRBV6-4 and TRBJ2-1, with 12 bases lining up with TRBD2. CDR3 bases: TGTGCCAGCAGTGACTCGACTAGCGGGGGATACAATGAGCAGTTCTTC. It specifies CASSDSTSGGYNEQFF.